What follows describes a single T cell receptor (beta chain). Antigen specificity is unknown. A much larger clone is a single base away; this may be a read error. This CDR3 is built from 15 residues. Germline V gene sequence: CDR1 MDHEN, CDR2 SYDVKM. The sample originates from a study of read filtering for tumor transcriptome and immune sequencing. Overall study context: TCR-mapped reads were about 3.5 to 10.27 million with IR-seq versus about 85 to 1,300 with RNA-seq.

Study-level findings and limits: RNA-seq captured clonotypes less deeply and reliably than IR-seq. Single-read clonotypes: approximately 87% of IR-seq clonotypes (about 3.5% of reads), 74.6% of RNA-seq clonotypes (roughly 49% of reads).

Molecular barcoded adaptors covering alpha/delta and beta/gamma chains were used on roughly 400 ng RNA. TCRdb used MiXCR to reprocess the reads, holding one entry per CDR3 protein. The sample records about 60,000 distinct CDR3 sequences, about 15% being singletons. This sequence was found in a donor at least 40 years old with multiple myeloma. The specimen was a population of CD138-negative cells sorted from bone marrow. The V call is TRBV28, the J call TRBJ2-1, with a tentative D call TRBD1 (6 bases). CDR3 in DNA: TGTGCCAGCAGCTCCGGGACACCAACCTACAATGGGCAGTTCTTC. It codes for CASSSGTPTYNGQFF.